The next 3 T cell receptor beta chains were all read from a single sample in a study of OX40 agonist ivuxolimab in advanced cancers. The data were produced by immunoSEQ multiplex PCR, yet TCRdb's version contains in-frame clones alone and is incomplete. The sample yields tens of thousands of clones, about 91% seen once. The sample here was CD4+ or CD8+ T cells sorted from blood, taken in a trial of the OX40 agonist ivuxolimab. The receptors shown here come from an adult with an advanced solid tumor such as melanoma, head and neck, liver or kidney cancer.

The CDR3 DNA sequence: TGTGCCAGCAGCTTGGGGGGGCTGGGACCCTACGAGCAGTACTTC. It translates to CASSLGGLGPYEQYF. This chain links TRBV5-4 with TRBJ2-7, with D maybe TRBD1 (6 bases). CDR1 is SGHNT, CDR2 YYREEE, per germline (reference sequence). This CDR3 has 15 residues. Trimming removed 0 bases from V and 2 bases from J, with 12 bases in between.

V and J are TRBV2 and TRBJ1-4, with 7 nucleotides matching TRBD1. V gave up 6 bases and J gave up 8 bases; unmatched junction bases: 12. CDR1 is SNHLY, CDR2 FYNNEI, per germline. This CDR3 contains 15 residues. The CDR3 protein is CASSRGTALREKLFF. In nucleotides, the CDR3 is TGTGCCAGCAGCCGCGGGACAGCTTTAAGGGAAAAACTGTTTTTT.

The V and J genes are TRBV7-9 and TRBJ2-5; possible D gene TRBD1, 6 bases. From germline, CDR1 is SEHNR and CDR2 FQNEAQ (reference sequence). The CDR3 has 15 residues. V was trimmed by 4 bases and J by 5 bases, leaving 17 bases between them. This chain's CDR3 is CASSWDMDDRETQYF. CDR3 sequence (DNA): TGTGCCAGCAGCTGGGACATGGACGATCGGGAGACCCAGTACTTC. Supplemented by reference TRBV7-9 and TRBJ2-5, the full variable domain reads DTGVSQNPRHKITKRGQNVTFRCDPISEHNRLYWYRQTLGQGPEFLTYFQNEAQLEKSRLLSDRFSAERPKGSFSTLEIQRTEQGDSAMYLCASSWDMDDRETQYFGPGTRLLVL.